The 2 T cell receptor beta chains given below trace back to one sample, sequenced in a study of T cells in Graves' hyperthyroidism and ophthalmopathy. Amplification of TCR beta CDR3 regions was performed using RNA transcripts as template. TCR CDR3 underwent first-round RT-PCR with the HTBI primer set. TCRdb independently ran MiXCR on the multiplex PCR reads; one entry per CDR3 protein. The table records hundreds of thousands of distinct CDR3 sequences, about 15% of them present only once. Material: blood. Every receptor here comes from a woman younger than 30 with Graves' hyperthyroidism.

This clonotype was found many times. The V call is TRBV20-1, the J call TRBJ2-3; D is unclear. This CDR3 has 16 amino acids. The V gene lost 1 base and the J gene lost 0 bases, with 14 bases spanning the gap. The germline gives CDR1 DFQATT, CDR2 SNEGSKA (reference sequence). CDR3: CSARVDPSSSTDTQYF. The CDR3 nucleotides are TGCAGTGCTAGAGTGGATCCCAGCTCTAGCACAGATACGCAGTATTTT.

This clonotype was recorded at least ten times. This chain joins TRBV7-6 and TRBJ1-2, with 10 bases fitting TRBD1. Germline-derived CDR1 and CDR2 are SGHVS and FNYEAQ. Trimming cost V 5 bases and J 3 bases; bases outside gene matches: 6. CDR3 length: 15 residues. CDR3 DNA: TGTGCCAGCAGCCCAGGGACAGGGGACTACTATGGCTACACCTTC. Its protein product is CASSPGTGDYYGYTF.